This entry is about one TCR beta chain. This specimen belongs to a study of T cell changes during pregnancy in multiple sclerosis. Germline V gives CDR1 ENHRY, CDR2 SYGVKD. V was shortened by 4 bases and J by 3 bases, with 9 bases between the two germline ends. The CDR3 is 13 amino acids. The table came from immunoSEQ multiplex PCR; TCRdb's copy has only in-frame clones and leaves some out. The sample lists around 88,000 clones; roughly 92% were seen once. This sample comprised peripheral blood, obtained in the first trimester of pregnancy. The gene calls are TRBV10-3 and TRBJ2-5; D remains unclear. This TCR derives from a female donor with multiple sclerosis, enrolled in a pregnancy study. CDR3 in amino acids: CAISVGREETQYF. The CDR3 DNA reads TGTGCCATCAGTGTCGGTAGAGAAGAGACCCAGTACTTC.